What follows are 28 T cell receptor beta chains derived from one specimen sequenced in a study of CD8 T cells in Susac syndrome (dated by TCRdb to between 2018 and 2021). Libraries came from the immunoSEQ multiplex PCR assay. RNA was extracted with the RNeasy kit and roughly 0.45 to 1 ug was reverse transcribed using random hexamers. TCRdb trimmed the raw reads at Q25, called clones with MiXCR and kept productive beta chains. Each entry merges the rows of one CDR3 protein and shows their most common DNA and genes. Here the sample has under 550,000 distinct CDR3 sequences; around 85% occur a single time. The ten largest make up roughly 0.1% of the sample. Sequenced: CD8+ T cells from PBMCs. These receptor sequences come from a human donor with multiple sclerosis.

This rearrangement joins TRBV7-9 to TRBJ2-1, with 7 bases lining up with TRBD2. The J segment lost 0 bases and the V segment lost 4 bases, leaving 15 bases of the junction unmatched. In germline, CDR1 is SEHNR, CDR2 FQNEAQ (reference sequence). The CDR3 totals 19 residues. CDR3 nucleotides: TGTGCCAGCAGCTCGCCCCCCCGGGAGGCACTAACCTCCTACAATGAGCAGTTCTTC. Its translation is CASSSPPREALTSYNEQFF.

The rearrangement links TRBV28 to TRBJ2-3; D tentatively reads TRBD1 or TRBD2 (6 bases each). This CDR3 comprises 15 residues. Germline CDR1 and CDR2: MDHEN and SYDVKM. Trimming left V 7 bases short and J 5 bases short, with 19 bases between. The DNA for the CDR3 is TGTGCCAGCACCCTGGGGGGCGGCCGCGGAGATACGCAGTATTTT. This gives the protein CASTLGGGRGDTQYF.

V gene TRBV9 combines with J gene TRBJ2-4; TRBD1 agrees at 7 bases. From germline, CDR1 is SGDLS and CDR2 YYNGEE. The CDR3 has 15 amino acids. J gave up 0 bases and V 1 base, and 1 base lay outside the gene matches. CDR3 loop: CASSVKGAAKNIQYF. The CDR3 nucleotides are TGTGCCAGCAGCGTAAAGGGGGCAGCCAAAAACATTCAGTACTTC.

The CDR3 DNA reads TGTGCCAGTAGACCACAGGGGGCCGGCAACGAGCAGTACTTC. Encoded protein: CASRPQGAGNEQYF. The chain uses TRBV19 and TRBJ2-7, with 9 bases that match TRBD1. This CDR3 contains 14 residues. From germline, CDR1 is LNHDA and CDR2 SQIVND (reference sequence). V was pared by 6 bases and J by 5 bases, with 8 bases of the junction left unmatched.

The rearrangement uses TRBV20-1 and TRBJ2-1, with 14 positions matching TRBD2. V shed 3 bases and J 5 bases; nucleotides not matched to a gene: 9. Germline values: CDR1 DFQATT, CDR2 SNEGSKA (reference sequence). CDR3 length equals 17 residues. The chain's CDR3 is CSARGTSGRIPHNEQFF. The DNA for the CDR3 is TGCAGTGCTAGGGGGACTAGCGGGAGAATCCCTCACAATGAGCAGTTCTTC.

This chain connects TRBV15 to TRBJ2-7; 7 bases match TRBD2. With V trimmed by 5 bases and J by 2 bases, 9 bases remained unmatched. CDR3 size: 15 residues. Per germline, CDR1 LNHNV and CDR2 YYDKDF (reference sequence). CDR3 sequence: CATSPLGGVAYEQYF. The CDR3 region has the DNA TGTGCCACCAGCCCTCTGGGGGGGGTCGCCTACGAGCAGTACTTC.

This chain uses TRBV20-1 with TRBJ2-5; D uncertain. The V gene lost 3 bases and the J gene lost 5 bases, with 13 bases spanning the gap. The CDR3 totals 13 residues. Germline assignment: CDR1 DFQATT and CDR2 SNEGSKA (reference sequence). As DNA, the CDR3 is TGCAGTGCTAGTGTGCAGACGAAGGAGACCCAGTACTTC. It yields the protein CSASVQTKETQYF.

The J gene is TRBJ2-6, the V gene TRBV12-3 or TRBV12-4, with 10 bases aligning to TRBD1. The V and J ends lost 5 bases and 9 bases, in that order; junction bases with no gene match: 10. This CDR3 spans 16 amino acids. The CDR3 DNA follows: TGTGCCAGCAGTACTGCCGGGACAGGGGAAGACAACGTCCTGACTTTC. Translated: CASSTAGTGEDNVLTF.

The chain is built from TRBV14 and TRBJ2-7, with D possibly matching TRBD2 (6 bases). Trimming pared 1 base from V and 4 bases from J, leaving 20 bases between. This CDR3 has 17 residues. Germline V gene sequence: CDR1 SGHDN, CDR2 FVKESK. The CDR3 sequence: CASSQGGMASVLYEQYF. The CDR3 DNA sequence: TGTGCCAGCAGCCAAGGTGGAATGGCTAGCGTCTTGTACGAGCAGTACTTC.

The chain carries TRBV11-2 and TRBJ2-7, with D tentatively TRBD1 (5 bases). V was shortened by 6 bases and J by 2 bases, with 20 bases between the two germline ends. The V gene's germline CDR1 is SGHAT and CDR2 FQNNGV. The CDR3 has 16 residues. CDR3 protein: CASSLLSFGQAYEQYF. The CDR3 bases are TGTGCCAGCAGTTTACTGTCCTTCGGACAAGCCTACGAGCAGTACTTC.

The rearrangement joins TRBV6-1 to TRBJ2-1, with D perhaps matching TRBD1 or TRBD2 (5 bases each). There are 12 residues in the CDR3. Trimming pared 8 bases from V and 7 bases from J, leaving 12 bases between. Germline loops: CDR1 MNHNS, CDR2 SASEGT. The CDR3 protein is CASLWGNNEQFF. The CDR3 region has the DNA TGTGCCAGCCTCTGGGGGAATAATGAGCAGTTCTTC.

This chain links TRBV30 with TRBJ2-1; 8 bases align to TRBD2. Trimming took 2 bases from V and 3 from J; bases not matched to a gene: 9. The CDR3 runs 16 residues. CDR1 and CDR2 (germline): GTSNPN, SVGIG (reference sequence). As DNA, the CDR3 is TGTGCCTGGAGTCTGGCAGCGGGGGCCTTCTACAATGAGCAGTTCTTC. Translating gives CAWSLAAGAFYNEQFF. The full variable domain, rest sourced from reference TRBV30 and TRBJ2-1, is SQTIHQWPATLVQPVGSPLSLECTVEGTSNPNLYWYRQAAGRGLQLLFYSVGIGQISSEVPQNLSASRPQDRQFILSSKKLLLSDSGFYLCAWSLAAGAFYNEQFFGPGTRLTVL.

The gene calls are TRBV6-5 and TRBJ2-7; tentatively, D is TRBD1 (6 bases). The V gene lost 2 bases and the J gene lost 1 base, with 15 bases spanning the gap. This CDR3 has 16 amino acids. Per the germline V gene, CDR1 is MNHEY and CDR2 is SVGAGI. CDR3 residues: CASSYMGRGASYEQYF. The CDR3 DNA sequence: TGTGCCAGCAGTTACATGGGCAGGGGCGCATCCTACGAGCAGTACTTC.

This clonotype was seen once. CDR3 region: CASSLHPPDRADTGELFF. In DNA form, the CDR3 reads TGTGCCAGCAGCTTACACCCACCGGACAGGGCGGACACCGGGGAGCTGTTTTTT. V usage is TRBV5-4 and J usage is TRBJ2-2, with 8 bases identical to TRBD1. CDR1 and CDR2 from the germline V gene are SGHNT and YYREEE (reference sequence). J was trimmed by 3 bases and V by 2 bases; bases with no gene match: 12. The CDR3 consists of 18 residues.

This clonotype showed up just a few times. The chain couples TRBV6-1 to TRBJ2-7; 7 nucleotides align to TRBD1. Losses at the gene ends were 6 bases for V and 3 bases for J; bases not matched to a gene: 17. CDR1 is MNHNS, CDR2 SASEGT, per germline. This CDR3 region has 17 residues. The CDR3, as DNA: TGTGCCAGCAGCCCGCTGGTTTCAATGGGACAGATCTACGAGCAGTACTTC. Translating it yields CASSPLVSMGQIYEQYF.

V gene TRBV29-1 combines with J gene TRBJ1-1; D is unclear. The CDR3 loop spans 10 amino acids. Trimming removed 6 bases at V and 4 bases at J, with 6 bases between. CDR1 SQVTM and CDR2 ANQGSEA come from the germline V gene. This chain's CDR3 is CSVGSTEAFF. CDR3 DNA sequence: TGCAGCGTGGGGAGCACTGAAGCTTTCTTT.

This chain joins TRBV19 and TRBJ1-2; D might be TRBD1 (6 bases). V shed 7 bases and J shed 7 bases, with 16 bases lying between them. The CDR3 is 13 residues long. The germline V gene has CDR1 LNHDA and CDR2 SQIVND (reference sequence). CDR3 DNA: TGTGCCAGTAAGGTGGCAGGGGATCTTGGCTACACCTTC. Its translation: CASKVAGDLGYTF.

The chain is built from TRBV4-1 and TRBJ1-2; D is ambiguous. The germline V and J ends were trimmed by 0 bases and 1 base, with 12 bases remaining between them. The CDR3 is 16 residues long. CDR1 is MGHRA, CDR2 YSYEKL, per germline. CDR3: CASSQEIGESNYGYTF. CDR3 nucleotides: TGCGCCAGCAGCCAAGAGATTGGGGAGAGTAACTATGGCTACACCTTC.

CDR3 sequence: CASRIGTGNTEAFF. The CDR3 DNA reads TGTGCCAGTAGAATTGGGACAGGGAATACTGAAGCTTTCTTT. The chain links TRBV19 to TRBJ1-1, with 9 bases matching TRBD1. Looked up from germline, CDR1 is LNHDA and CDR2 is SQIVND (reference sequence). The CDR3 is 14 residues long. V trimming: 6 bases; J trimming: 5 bases; junction bases outside the gene matches: 7.

The chain employs TRBV27 and TRBJ2-4; D may be TRBD1 (6 bases). This CDR3 comprises 14 residues. V was cut by 6 bases and J by 8 bases, with 17 bases left in between. CDR1 is MNHEY, CDR2 SMNVEV, per germline (reference sequence). The CDR3 is CASRPPDSSDIQYF. Written as DNA, the CDR3 is TGTGCCAGCAGGCCCCCGGACAGCAGTGACATTCAGTACTTC.

The V and J genes are TRBV11-2 and TRBJ2-4; 9 bases map to TRBD2. Losses at the gene ends were 5 bases for V and 8 bases for J; bases not matched to a gene: 16. Per the germline V gene, CDR1 is SGHAT and CDR2 is FQNNGV. The CDR3 is made up of 17 amino acids. CDR3 protein: CASSLLRGRESGDIQYF. In DNA, the CDR3 is TGTGCCAGCAGCCTTCTGCGCGGGAGGGAGTCGGGGGACATTCAGTACTTC.

The J gene is TRBJ2-7, the V gene TRBV18, with TRBD2 identical over 12 bases. The V gene's germline CDR1 is KGHSH and CDR2 LQKENI. The CDR3 contains 18 residues. V was clipped by 2 bases and J by 2 bases; unmatched bases: 10. CDR3 residues: CASSPGLAGTAPPYEQYF. Written as DNA, the CDR3 is TGTGCCAGCTCACCAGGACTAGCGGGGACCGCCCCACCCTACGAGCAGTACTTC.

The chain joins TRBV9 to TRBJ1-2, with 10 nucleotides matching TRBD1. Germline trimming cut 0 bases from V and 3 bases from J; bases unmatched to any gene: 2. The CDR3 consists of 15 residues. Germline CDR1 SGDLS, CDR2 YYNGEE. The CDR3 DNA follows: TGTGCCAGCAGCGTAGTTGGACAGGGGGACTATGGCTACACCTTC. Translation: CASSVVGQGDYGYTF.

This sequence joins TRBV28 and TRBJ2-1; D is unclear. Looked up from germline, CDR1 is MDHEN and CDR2 is SYDVKM. Trimming took off 5 bases at V and 0 bases at J, with 17 bases between the two ends. The CDR3 covers 17 residues. CDR3 bases: TGTGCCAGCAGTATCCCCGAGGTCCTACGCTCCTACAATGAGCAGTTCTTC. This encodes CASSIPEVLRSYNEQFF.

V and J are TRBV6-1 and TRBJ2-6; no clear D. Looked up from germline, CDR1 is MNHNS and CDR2 is SASEGT. The CDR3 contains 15 residues. V was cut by 5 bases and J by 0 bases, with 8 bases left in between. The CDR3 reads CASSPSSSGANVLTF. CDR3 nucleotides: TGTGCCAGCAGTCCCAGTAGCTCTGGGGCCAACGTCCTGACTTTC.

The chain carries TRBV30 and TRBJ2-1; a weak D match, TRBD2 (6 bases). The CDR3 sequence is 13 residues long. V lost 2 bases, J lost 6 bases, and 11 bases lay in between. Looked up from germline, CDR1 is GTSNPN and CDR2 is SVGIG (reference sequence). The DNA for the CDR3 is TGTGCCTGGAGTTACGGGAGAACCAATGAGCAGTTCTTC. Translating gives CAWSYGRTNEQFF.

CDR3 region: CASTMSGPQHF. CDR3 in DNA: TGTGCCAGCACCATGAGCGGGCCCCAGCATTTT. V and J are TRBV6-2 or TRBV6-3 and TRBJ1-5, with D hard to call. CDR1 and CDR2 from the germline V gene are MNHEY and SVGEGT. V was clipped by 7 bases and J by 9 bases, with 10 bases between them. The CDR3 sequence is 11 residues long.

The rearrangement uses TRBV30 and TRBJ1-1; D not certain. Germline-derived CDR1 and CDR2 are GTSNPN and SVGIG (reference sequence). The CDR3 loop spans 15 amino acids. Trimming took 1 base from V and 0 from J, leaving 12 bases between them. CDR3 coding DNA: TGTGCCTGGAGTGGGGGAACAGAAATGAACACTGAAGCTTTCTTT. It is translated as CAWSGGTEMNTEAFF.